Shown below are 18 T cell receptor beta chains from a single sample sequenced in a study of control samples from healthy donors and cancer patients. Repertoires were generated with immunoSEQ multiplex PCR, while TCRdb's copy carries only in-frame clones and drops some. The sample holds roughly 70,000 clones; about 87% are singletons and the top ten take roughly 28%. The sample was blood. These receptors originate from a man aged 50-59 years in good health.

The gene calls are TRBV30 and TRBJ1-3; D remains unclear. The CDR3 runs 16 residues. The V gene's germline CDR1 is GTSNPN and CDR2 SVGIG (reference sequence). Trimming pared 2 bases from V and 0 bases from J, leaving 14 bases between. Here the CDR3 reads CAWSRQARSSGNTIYF. The CDR3 DNA sequence: TGTGCCTGGAGTAGGCAAGCTAGGAGCTCTGGAAACACCATATATTTT.

The chain recombines TRBV5-6 with TRBJ1-5; 8 bases are a match to TRBD1. The germline V gene has CDR1 SGHDT and CDR2 YYEEEE. After removal of 3 bases from V and 6 bases from J, the junction contained 5 bases not matched to a gene. The CDR3 runs 14 residues. The CDR3 loop is CASSSTGGRQPQHF. The DNA of the CDR3 is TGTGCCAGCAGCTCTACAGGGGGGCGTCAGCCCCAGCATTTT.

Concerning this clone itself: The same CDR3 also results from other DNA sequences found in this sample. The J gene is TRBJ2-2, the V gene TRBV7-3, with TRBD2 identical over 8 bases. V lost 5 bases, J lost 5 bases, and 4 bases stayed unmatched. The germline gives CDR1 SGHTA, CDR2 FQGTGA. The CDR3 length is 14 residues. The CDR3 spells CASSRGGGTGELFF. The CDR3, as DNA: TGTGCCAGCAGCCGGGGGGGAGGGACCGGGGAGCTGTTTTTT.

This clone was counted only a few times. The V call is TRBV19, the J call TRBJ1-2, with TRBD1 as a possible D gene (5 bases). The CDR3 runs 14 residues. CDR1 and CDR2 (germline): LNHDA, SQIVND (reference sequence). Deletions cut 3 bases from V and 2 bases from J, with 10 bases between. The CDR3 protein is CASSILSGNYGYTF. In nucleotides, the CDR3 is TGTGCCAGTAGTATCCTTTCAGGGAACTATGGCTACACCTTC.

V gene TRBV28 combines with J gene TRBJ2-1; tentative D call: TRBD2 (6 bases). Trimming cost V 6 bases and J 0 bases, with 12 bases left between them. Germline CDR1 and CDR2: MDHEN and SYDVKM. This CDR3 has 15 residues. In DNA, the CDR3 is TGTGCCAGCAGCAGCGCGGGGTCCTCCTACAATGAGCAGTTCTTC. Translating gives CASSSAGSSYNEQFF.

This chain uses TRBV9 with TRBJ2-7; 8 bases agree with TRBD1. The CDR3 is made up of 14 amino acids. After removal of 2 bases from V and 4 bases from J, the junction contained 5 bases not matched to a gene. Germline V gene lookup returns CDR1 SGDLS and CDR2 YYNGEE. The CDR3 sequence: CASSVGTGFYEQYF. CDR3 bases: TGTGCCAGCAGCGTCGGGACAGGATTTTACGAGCAGTACTTC.

This clone was detected a few times. This sequence joins TRBV13 and TRBJ2-4; D ambiguous. Germline V CDR1 and CDR2: PRHDT, FYEKMQ (reference sequence). The germline V and J ends were trimmed by 1 base and 1 base, with 14 bases remaining between them. This CDR3 comprises 17 residues. The CDR3 DNA follows: TGTGCCAGCAGCTTAGAGTCAGGTTCTATTGCCAAAAACATTCAGTACTTC. Protein: CASSLESGSIAKNIQYF.

This chain uses TRBV5-6 with TRBJ1-5, with TRBD1 matching 9 bases. The J segment lost 2 bases and the V segment lost 0 bases, leaving 6 bases of the junction unmatched. There are 17 residues in the CDR3. Germline CDR1 and CDR2: SGHDT and YYEEEE. CDR3 sequence reads: CASSLGTGALGNQPQHF. CDR3 sequence (DNA): TGTGCCAGCAGCTTGGGGACAGGGGCCCTGGGCAATCAGCCCCAGCATTTT.

As concerns this clone: Other DNA sequences in this sample translate to the same CDR3. This chain joins TRBV6-5 and TRBJ1-2; D may be TRBD1 (5 bases). V shed 0 bases and J shed 0 bases, with 8 bases lying between them. This CDR3 has 15 residues. Germline CDR1 MNHEY, CDR2 SVGAGI. CDR3: CASSYSRGANYGYTF. CDR3 sequence (DNA): TGTGCCAGCAGTTACTCGAGGGGTGCTAACTATGGCTACACCTTC.

The chain is built from TRBV15 and TRBJ2-6; D is ambiguous. In germline, CDR1 is LNHNV, CDR2 YYDKDF (reference sequence). V gave up 0 bases and J gave up 0 bases, with 6 bases separating them. CDR3 length: 16 amino acids. The CDR3 coding sequence is TGTGCCACCAGCAGAGAACTACTCTCTGGGGCCAACGTCCTGACTTTC. Protein: CATSRELLSGANVLTF.

This clone was observed a few times. The V call is TRBV5-6, the J call TRBJ1-2, with D possibly TRBD1 on 6 matching bases. Per the germline V gene, CDR1 is SGHDT and CDR2 is YYEEEE. The CDR3 is 13 amino acids. Trimming stripped 2 bases from V and 4 bases from J, with 9 bases between. CDR3 coding DNA: TGTGCCAGCAGCTTCGCACAGGGCTATGGCTACACCTTC. Its translation is CASSFAQGYGYTF.

The chain joins TRBV19 to TRBJ1-6; 8 bases are a match to TRBD1. Germline V gene lookup returns CDR1 LNHDA and CDR2 SQIVND (reference sequence). This CDR3 is 14 amino acids long. V dropped 9 bases and J dropped 8; count of bases not matched to a gene: 9. CDR3: CASRGQGYHSPLHF. The CDR3 region has the DNA TGTGCCAGCCGAGGACAGGGTTACCATTCACCCCTCCACTTT.

The chain couples TRBV7-2 to TRBJ2-4; 11 bases are shared with TRBD2. The CDR3 totals 14 residues. Trimming took 6 bases from V and 6 from J; bases not matched to a gene: 4. Germline V CDR1 and CDR2: SGHTA, FQGNSA. CDR3 nucleotides: TGTGCCAGCAGTTCCGGGACTAGCGGAAACATTCAGTACTTC. Its translation is CASSSGTSGNIQYF. Together with reference TRBV7-2 and TRBJ2-4, the CDR3 gives the full variable domain: GAGVSQSPSNKVTEKGKDVELRCDPISGHTALYWYRQSLGQGLEFLIYFQGNSAPDKSGLPSDRFSAERTGGSVSTLTIQRTQQEDSAVYLCASSSGTSGNIQYFGAGTRLSVL.

This chain links TRBV9 with TRBJ1-1; 7 nucleotides agree with TRBD1. The CDR3 is 15 residues long. The V and J ends lost 0 bases and 3 bases, in that order; junction bases with no gene match: 5. Germline values: CDR1 SGDLS, CDR2 YYNGEE. The CDR3 protein is CASSVVDRAYTEAFF. DNA of the CDR3: TGTGCCAGCAGCGTAGTCGACAGGGCGTACACTGAAGCTTTCTTT.

V usage is TRBV11-1 and J usage is TRBJ2-1; TRBD2 might be the D (6 bases). The germline V gene has CDR1 SGHAT and CDR2 FQDESV (reference sequence). The ends were cut back, 3 bases at V and 7 bases at J, with 13 bases in the middle. The CDR3 sequence is 14 residues long. The CDR3 coding sequence is TGTGCCAGCAGCTTCGCGGGGTTTTGGAATGAGCAGTTCTTC. It specifies CASSFAGFWNEQFF. Full variable domain (rest looked up from reference TRBV11-1 and TRBJ2-1): EAEVAQSPRYKITEKSQAVAFWCDPISGHATLYWYRQILGQGPELLVQFQDESVVDDSQLPKDRFSAERLKGVDSTLKIQPAELGDSAMYLCASSFAGFWNEQFFGPGTRLTVL.

The chain employs TRBV6-1 and TRBJ2-1, with TRBD2 identical over 10 bases. Germline values: CDR1 MNHNS, CDR2 SASEGT. The CDR3 is 20 residues long. V was pared by 4 bases and J by 6 bases, with 21 bases of the junction left unmatched. CDR3 nucleotides: TGTGCCAGCAGTGTCGCCCTAGCGGGAGTGCATTTGGCCCAAGCCAATGAGCAGTTCTTC. Amino acids: CASSVALAGVHLAQANEQFF.

The chain combines TRBV30 with TRBJ2-2; D is ambiguous. The CDR3 sequence is 16 residues long. CDR1 is GTSNPN, CDR2 SVGIG, per germline (reference sequence). Trimming removed 0 bases at V and 0 bases at J, with 11 bases between. This CDR3 reads CAWSVRSPPNTGELFF. The CDR3 region has the DNA TGTGCCTGGAGTGTACGATCGCCCCCGAACACCGGGGAGCTGTTTTTT.

This chain connects TRBV7-9 to TRBJ1-3, with D tentatively TRBD1 (6 bases). The germline V gene has CDR1 SEHNR and CDR2 FQNEAQ (reference sequence). Trimming stripped 5 bases from V and 0 bases from J, with 14 bases between. This CDR3 spans 16 amino acids. CDR3 nucleotide sequence: TGTGCCAGCAGCCTGCAGACAGGACTCTCTGGAAACACCATATATTTT. This encodes CASSLQTGLSGNTIYF.